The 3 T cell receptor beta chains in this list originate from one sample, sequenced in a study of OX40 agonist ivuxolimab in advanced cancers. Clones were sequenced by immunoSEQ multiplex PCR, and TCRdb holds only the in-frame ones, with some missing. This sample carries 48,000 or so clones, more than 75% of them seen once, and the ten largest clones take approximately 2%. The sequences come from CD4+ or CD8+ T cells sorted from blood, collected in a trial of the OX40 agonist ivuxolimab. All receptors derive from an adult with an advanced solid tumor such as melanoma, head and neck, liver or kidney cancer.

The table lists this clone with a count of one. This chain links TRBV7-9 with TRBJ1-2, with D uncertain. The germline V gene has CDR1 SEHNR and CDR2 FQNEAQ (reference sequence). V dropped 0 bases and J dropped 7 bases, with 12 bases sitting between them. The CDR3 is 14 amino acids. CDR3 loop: CASSLAQAGGGYTF. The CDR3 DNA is TGTGCCAGCAGCTTAGCCCAGGCAGGCGGTGGCTACACCTTC.

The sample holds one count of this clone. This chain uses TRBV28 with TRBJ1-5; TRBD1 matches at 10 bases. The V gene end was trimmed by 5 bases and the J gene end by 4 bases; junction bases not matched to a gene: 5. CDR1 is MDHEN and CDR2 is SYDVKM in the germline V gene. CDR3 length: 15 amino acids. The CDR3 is CASSPPDRGNQPQHF. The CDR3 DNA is TGTGCCAGCAGTCCGCCGGACAGGGGGAATCAGCCCCAGCATTTT.

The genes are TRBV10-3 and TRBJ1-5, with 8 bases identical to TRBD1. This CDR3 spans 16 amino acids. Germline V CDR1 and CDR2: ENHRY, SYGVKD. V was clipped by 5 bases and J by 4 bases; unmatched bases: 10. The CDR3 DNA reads TGTGCCATCAGTCTCGGGGGGACAGGCGGAAATCAGCCCCAGCATTTT. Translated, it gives CAISLGGTGGNQPQHF.